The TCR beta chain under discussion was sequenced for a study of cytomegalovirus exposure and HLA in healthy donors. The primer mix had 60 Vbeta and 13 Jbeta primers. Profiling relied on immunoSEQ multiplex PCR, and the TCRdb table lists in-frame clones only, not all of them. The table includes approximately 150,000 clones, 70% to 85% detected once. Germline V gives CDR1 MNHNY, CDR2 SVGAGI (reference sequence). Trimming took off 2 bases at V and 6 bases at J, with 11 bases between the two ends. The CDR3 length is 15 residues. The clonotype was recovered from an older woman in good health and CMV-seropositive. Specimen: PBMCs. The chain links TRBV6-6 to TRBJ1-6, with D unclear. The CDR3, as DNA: TGTGCCAGCAGTTACCGGGAGCCTCTTAATTCACCCCTCCACTTT. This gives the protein CASSYREPLNSPLHF.